These T cell receptor beta chains were read from a single sample in a study of PD-1 blockade in classical Hodgkin lymphoma. The table came from immunoSEQ multiplex PCR; TCRdb's copy has only in-frame clones and leaves some out. Here the sample spans 25,000 to 35,000 clones, around 70% being singletons. Sequenced here: peripheral blood mononuclear cells (PBMCs), sampled before the second cycle of nivolumab. These receptors originate from a human donor with classical Hodgkin lymphoma. CDR3s include the opening cysteine and the closing phenylalanine or tryptophan. A D gene is named only where the DNA matches it firmly. Expanded clones are given a class, and other clones once, few, many or no size at all.

clone size: .; J gene: TRBJ2-7; D gene: .; V gene: TRBV7-8; CDR3 protein: CASSSTAAYEQYF; CDR3 DNA: TGTGCCAGCAGCTCGACGGCCGCCTACGAGCAGTACTTC
clone size: .; J gene: TRBJ2-7; D gene: TRBD2; V gene: TRBV5-6; CDR3 protein: CASRNGGGLGYEQYF; CDR3 DNA: TGTGCCAGCAGGAATGGCGGGGGGCTCGGCTACGAGCAGTACTTC
clone size: .; J gene: TRBJ2-3; D gene: .; V gene: TRBV27; CDR3 protein: CASSLSSGLSTDTQYF; CDR3 DNA: TGTGCCAGCAGTTTGTCGAGCGGGCTTAGCACAGATACGCAGTATTTT
clone size: .; J gene: TRBJ2-7; D gene: .; V gene: TRBV28; CDR3 protein: CASRAVGLSYEQYF; CDR3 DNA: TGTGCCAGCAGAGCAGTGGGACTCTCCTACGAGCAGTACTTC
clone size: .; J gene: TRBJ1-1; D gene: TRBD1; V gene: TRBV6-1; CDR3 protein: CASTFLLTGGTEAFF; CDR3 DNA: TGTGCCAGCACCTTCCTTCTGACAGGGGGCACTGAAGCTTTCTTT
clone size: .; J gene: TRBJ1-2; D gene: .; V gene: TRBV10-2; CDR3 protein: CASSDGFRGTNYGYTF; CDR3 DNA: TGCGCCAGCAGTGATGGGTTCAGGGGAACTAACTATGGCTACACCTTC
clone size: .; J gene: TRBJ1-6; D gene: .; V gene: TRBV5-1; CDR3 protein: CASNVGEYNSPLHF; CDR3 DNA: TGCGCCAGCAACGTCGGGGAATACAATTCACCCCTCCACTTT
clone size: .; J gene: TRBJ1-1; D gene: .; V gene: TRBV18; CDR3 protein: CASSPAGTEAFF; CDR3 DNA: TGTGCCAGCTCACCTGCCGGCACTGAAGCTTTCTTT
clone size: .; J gene: TRBJ1-1; D gene: .; V gene: TRBV19; CDR3 protein: CASTIWGGNTEAFF; CDR3 DNA: TGTGCCAGTACCATCTGGGGGGGCAACACTGAAGCTTTCTTT
clone size: .; J gene: TRBJ2-5; D gene: .; V gene: TRBV6-1; CDR3 protein: CASSVGWGIGQETQYF; CDR3 DNA: TGTGCCAGCAGTGTTGGCTGGGGTATAGGGCAAGAGACCCAGTACTTC
clone size: few; J gene: TRBJ1-5; D gene: .; V gene: TRBV5-8; CDR3 protein: CASSLSDGTYSNQPQHF; CDR3 DNA: TGTGCCAGCAGCTTGAGTGACGGGACCTATAGCAATCAGCCCCAGCATTTT
clone size: .; J gene: TRBJ2-5; D gene: TRBD2; V gene: TRBV13; CDR3 protein: CASSLVSSGKETQYF; CDR3 DNA: TGTGCCAGCAGCTTAGTGTCTAGCGGGAAAGAGACCCAGTACTTC
clone size: .; J gene: TRBJ2-5; D gene: .; V gene: TRBV5-4; CDR3 protein: CASSLDGEGTQYF; CDR3 DNA: TGTGCCAGCAGCTTGGACGGGGAAGGGACCCAGTACTTC
clone size: few; J gene: TRBJ1-1; D gene: .; V gene: TRBV5-1; CDR3 protein: CASSQAGTEAFF; CDR3 DNA: TGCGCCAGCAGCCAAGCGGGCACTGAAGCTTTCTTT
clone size: .; J gene: TRBJ2-7; D gene: TRBD2; V gene: TRBV7-2; CDR3 protein: CASRLSGGATTSYEQYF; CDR3 DNA: TGTGCCAGCAGGCTTAGCGGGGGGGCGACAACGTCCTACGAGCAGTACTTC
clone size: .; J gene: TRBJ1-4; D gene: .; V gene: TRBV10-3; CDR3 protein: CAISESMGGSNEKLFF; CDR3 DNA: TGTGCCATCAGTGAGTCGATGGGAGGGTCTAATGAAAAACTGTTTTTT
clone size: .; J gene: TRBJ2-2; D gene: .; V gene: TRBV18; CDR3 protein: CASSPGGHTGELFF; CDR3 DNA: TGTGCCAGCTCACCGGGGGGGCACACCGGGGAGCTGTTTTTT
clone size: .; J gene: TRBJ2-2; D gene: .; V gene: TRBV19; CDR3 protein: CASTPRGGSTGELFF; CDR3 DNA: TGTGCCAGTACCCCTAGAGGGGGAAGCACCGGGGAGCTGTTTTTT
clone size: .; J gene: TRBJ1-3; D gene: .; V gene: TRBV19; CDR3 protein: CASSMGENSGNTIYF; CDR3 DNA: TGTGCCAGTAGTATGGGGGAAAACTCTGGAAACACCATATATTTT
clone size: .; J gene: TRBJ1-2; D gene: .; V gene: TRBV2; CDR3 protein: CASSSQGLYGYTF; CDR3 DNA: TGTGCCAGCAGTAGCCAGGGACTCTATGGCTACACCTTC
clone size: .; J gene: TRBJ2-1; D gene: .; V gene: TRBV7-9; CDR3 protein: CASSLVGRGPARRNEQFF; CDR3 DNA: TGTGCCAGCAGCTTAGTGGGGAGGGGGCCGGCTAGACGCAATGAGCAGTTCTTC
clone size: .; J gene: TRBJ2-7; D gene: .; V gene: TRBV5-8; CDR3 protein: CASSLEEGRGYEQYF; CDR3 DNA: TGTGCCAGCAGCTTGGAAGAGGGGAGGGGGTACGAGCAGTACTTC
clone size: .; J gene: TRBJ1-5; D gene: .; V gene: TRBV27; CDR3 protein: CASSLYGQGQPQHF; CDR3 DNA: TGTGCCAGCAGTTTATATGGACAAGGGCAGCCCCAGCATTTT
clone size: few; J gene: TRBJ1-5; D gene: .; V gene: TRBV2; CDR3 protein: CASSPSWMNQPQHF; CDR3 DNA: TGTGCCAGCAGCCCTAGTTGGATGAATCAGCCCCAGCATTTT
clone size: .; J gene: TRBJ1-5; D gene: .; V gene: TRBV6-5; CDR3 protein: CASSPDGSNQPQHF; CDR3 DNA: TGTGCCAGCAGCCCGGACGGGAGCAATCAGCCCCAGCATTTT
clone size: .; J gene: TRBJ1-4; D gene: .; V gene: TRBV7-8; CDR3 protein: CASSLVPEGEKLFF; CDR3 DNA: TGTGCCAGCAGCTTAGTCCCTGAGGGCGAAAAACTGTTTTTT
clone size: .; J gene: TRBJ1-5; D gene: TRBD1; V gene: TRBV5-5; CDR3 protein: CASSLVFEGALDQPQHF; CDR3 DNA: TGTGCCAGCAGCTTGGTCTTTGAGGGGGCCCTCGATCAGCCCCAGCATTTT
clone size: .; J gene: TRBJ1-2; D gene: TRBD1; V gene: TRBV2; CDR3 protein: CASNRDSLAYGYTF; CDR3 DNA: TGTGCCAGCAACCGGGACAGTCTAGCCTATGGCTACACCTTC
clone size: .; J gene: TRBJ2-3; D gene: .; V gene: TRBV5-1; CDR3 protein: CASRESSSTDTQYF; CDR3 DNA: TGCGCCAGTAGAGAGTCCTCTAGCACAGATACGCAGTATTTT
clone size: .; J gene: TRBJ2-7; D gene: .; V gene: TRBV14; CDR3 protein: CASSQELTYEQYF; CDR3 DNA: TGTGCCAGCAGCCAAGAGTTAACTTACGAGCAGTACTTC
clone size: few; J gene: TRBJ1-4; D gene: TRBD1; V gene: TRBV11-2; CDR3 protein: CASSLEGDSNEKLFF; CDR3 DNA: TGTGCCAGCAGCTTAGAGGGGGACAGTAATGAAAAACTGTTTTTT
clone size: few; J gene: TRBJ2-7; D gene: .; V gene: TRBV7-2; CDR3 protein: CASSLGGRKYEQYF; CDR3 DNA: TGTGCCAGCAGCTTAGGGGGGCGGAAGTACGAGCAGTACTTC
clone size: .; J gene: TRBJ1-2; D gene: .; V gene: TRBV7-2; CDR3 protein: CASSLQGQGYYGYTF; CDR3 DNA: TGTGCCAGCAGCTTACAGGGGCAGGGGTACTATGGCTACACCTTC
clone size: .; J gene: TRBJ2-7; D gene: TRBD2; V gene: TRBV5-1; CDR3 protein: CASSVGSLAGGGGEQYF; CDR3 DNA: TGCGCCAGCAGCGTCGGGAGCCTAGCGGGAGGGGGAGGAGAGCAGTACTTC
clone size: .; J gene: TRBJ2-5; D gene: .; V gene: TRBV6-5; CDR3 protein: CASSYPDPGETQYF; CDR3 DNA: TGTGCCAGCAGTTACCCCGACCCGGGGGAGACCCAGTACTTC
clone size: .; J gene: TRBJ1-3; D gene: TRBD1; V gene: TRBV5-6; CDR3 protein: CASSRPGGRSGTIYF; CDR3 DNA: TGTGCCAGCAGCCGTCCAGGGGGCCGTTCTGGCACCATATATTTT
clone size: .; J gene: TRBJ1-2; D gene: .; V gene: TRBV7-9; CDR3 protein: CASSFDPLYGYTF; CDR3 DNA: TGTGCCAGCAGCTTTGACCCGTTATATGGCTACACCTTC
clone size: .; J gene: TRBJ1-6; D gene: .; V gene: TRBV10-2; CDR3 protein: CASSGGFNSPLHF; CDR3 DNA: TGCGCCAGCAGTGGCGGGTTTAATTCACCCCTCCACTTT
clone size: .; J gene: TRBJ1-1; D gene: .; V gene: TRBV28; CDR3 protein: CASSPVLGLNTEAFF; CDR3 DNA: TGTGCCAGCAGTCCCGTGCTTGGTCTGAACACTGAAGCTTTCTTT
clone size: once; J gene: TRBJ2-7; D gene: .; V gene: TRBV4-3; CDR3 protein: CASSQGRDGEQYF; CDR3 DNA: TGCGCCAGCAGCCAAGGAAGGGACGGCGAGCAGTACTTC
clone size: .; J gene: TRBJ2-2; D gene: .; V gene: TRBV4-2; CDR3 protein: CASSQDLAPGTGELFF; CDR3 DNA: TGTGCCAGCAGCCAAGACCTCGCCCCTGGCACCGGGGAGCTGTTTTTT
clone size: .; J gene: TRBJ2-7; D gene: .; V gene: TRBV5-6; CDR3 protein: CASSSGAPYEQYF; CDR3 DNA: TGTGCCTCCTCGTCGGGGGCCCCCTACGAGCAGTACTTC
clone size: .; J gene: TRBJ2-7; D gene: TRBD2; V gene: TRBV6-1; CDR3 protein: CASSDLGLAGSYEQYF; CDR3 DNA: TGTGCCAGCAGTGACCTCGGACTAGCGGGCTCCTACGAGCAGTACTTC
clone size: .; J gene: TRBJ2-3; D gene: TRBD1; V gene: TRBV6-6; CDR3 protein: CASSTWTGGGDTQYF; CDR3 DNA: TGTGCCAGCAGTACGTGGACAGGGGGCGGAGATACGCAGTATTTT
clone size: few; J gene: TRBJ2-7; D gene: .; V gene: TRBV18; CDR3 protein: CASSKGSVNSYEQYF; CDR3 DNA: TGTGCCAGCTCGAAAGGGAGCGTGAACTCCTACGAGCAGTACTTC